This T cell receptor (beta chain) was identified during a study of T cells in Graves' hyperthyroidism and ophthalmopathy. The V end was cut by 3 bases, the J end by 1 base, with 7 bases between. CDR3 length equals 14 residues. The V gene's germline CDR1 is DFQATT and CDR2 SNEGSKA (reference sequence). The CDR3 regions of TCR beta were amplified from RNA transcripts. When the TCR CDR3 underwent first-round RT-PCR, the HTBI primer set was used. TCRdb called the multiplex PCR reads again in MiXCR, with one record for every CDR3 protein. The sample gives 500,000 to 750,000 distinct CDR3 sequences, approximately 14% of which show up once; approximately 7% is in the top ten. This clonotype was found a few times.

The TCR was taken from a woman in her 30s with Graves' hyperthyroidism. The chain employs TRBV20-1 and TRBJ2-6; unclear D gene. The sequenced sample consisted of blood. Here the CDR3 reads CSASSVSGANVLTF. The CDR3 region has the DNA TGCAGTGCTAGTTCGGTGTCTGGGGCCAACGTCCTGACTTTC.